This T cell receptor (beta chain) originates from a study of shared clonotypes between healthy human individuals. This CDR3 has 15 amino acids. Germline V gives CDR1 MNHNY, CDR2 SVGAGI (reference sequence). With 4 bases clipped from V and 4 bases from J, the junction kept 7 bases outside the gene matches. This clone came up a few times. Its antigen is unidentified. The authors ran unsorted PBMC replicate PCRs on about 310 ng DNA, approximately 30,000 T cell genomes. The team ran DNA from unsorted PBMCs on ten immunoSEQ deep assay plates for sequencing. This table comes from immunoSEQ multiplex PCR, and its TCRdb copy is limited to in-frame clones, with some not included. The sample holds hundreds of thousands of clones; roughly 79% are singletons and the top ten take around 12%. With unsorted samples, genomic DNA was obtained from tens of millions of PBMCs. Study results and limitations: Tissues were not sampled, only blood, and their repertoires likely differ.

This chain links TRBV6-6 with TRBJ2-5; TRBD1 aligns across 9 bases. The clonotype comes from a woman in her thirties or forties in good health. Some clones in this sample may be carry-over from other donors' samples. Sequenced: PBMCs. The CDR3 coding sequence is TGTGCCAGCAGTTTCGGACAGGGGTTAGGAGAGACCCAGTACTTC. It specifies CASSFGQGLGETQYF.